This T cell receptor (beta chain) originates from a study of T cells in Graves' hyperthyroidism and ophthalmopathy. This CDR3 has 20 amino acids. The germline V gene encodes CDR1 MDHEN and CDR2 SYDVKM. Trimming cost V 2 bases and J 3 bases; bases outside gene matches: 17. Using RNA transcripts as the source, TCR beta CDR3 regions were amplified. An initial round of RT-PCR targeting the TCR CDR3 relied on the HTBI primer set. Each CDR3 protein is one row after TCRdb ran MiXCR on the multiplex PCR reads. The sample has around 400,000 distinct CDR3 sequences; about 15% are singletons. This clonotype was seen repeatedly, ten times or more.

The TCR comes from a woman aged 55-69 years with Graves' ophthalmopathy. The sequenced sample consisted of blood. This chain joins TRBV28 and TRBJ2-3, with TRBD2 identical over 10 bases. The CDR3, as DNA: TGTGCCAGCAGTTTAACAACAGGGTGGCCAGCGGGAGGGCCAACAGATACGCAGTATTTT. It yields the protein CASSLTTGWPAGGPTDTQYF.